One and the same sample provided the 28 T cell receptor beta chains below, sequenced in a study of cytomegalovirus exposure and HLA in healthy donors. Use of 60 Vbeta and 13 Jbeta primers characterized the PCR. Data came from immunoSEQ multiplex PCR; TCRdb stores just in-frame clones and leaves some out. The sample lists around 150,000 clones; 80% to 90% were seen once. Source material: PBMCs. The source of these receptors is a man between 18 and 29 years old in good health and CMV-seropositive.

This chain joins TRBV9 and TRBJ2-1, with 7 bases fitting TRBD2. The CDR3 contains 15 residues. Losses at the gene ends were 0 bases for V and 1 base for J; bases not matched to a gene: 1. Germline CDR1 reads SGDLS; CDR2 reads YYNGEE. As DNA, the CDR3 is TGTGCCAGCAGCGTAGGGGGGGGGTCCTACAATGAGCAGTTCTTC. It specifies CASSVGGGSYNEQFF.

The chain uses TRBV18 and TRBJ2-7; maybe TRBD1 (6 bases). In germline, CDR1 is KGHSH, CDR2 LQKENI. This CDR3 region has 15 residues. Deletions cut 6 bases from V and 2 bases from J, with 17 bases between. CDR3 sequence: CASSQGAGAAYEQYF. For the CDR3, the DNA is TGTGCCAGCTCTCAGGGAGCAGGGGCGGCCTACGAGCAGTACTTC.

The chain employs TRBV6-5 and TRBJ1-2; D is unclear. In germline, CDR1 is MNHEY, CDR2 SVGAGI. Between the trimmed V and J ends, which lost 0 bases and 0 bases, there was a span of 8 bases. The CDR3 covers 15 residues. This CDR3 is CASSYSSAANYGYTF. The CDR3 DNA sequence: TGTGCCAGCAGTTACTCGTCCGCGGCTAACTATGGCTACACCTTC.

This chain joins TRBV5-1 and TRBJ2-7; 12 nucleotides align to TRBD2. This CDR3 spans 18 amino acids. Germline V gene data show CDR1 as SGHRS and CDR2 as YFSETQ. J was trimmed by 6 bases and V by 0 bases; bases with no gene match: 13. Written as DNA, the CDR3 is TGCGCCAGCAGCTTGGCTAGCGGGGGGGCCCTACCATCGGGCGAGCAGTACTTC. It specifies CASSLASGGALPSGEQYF.

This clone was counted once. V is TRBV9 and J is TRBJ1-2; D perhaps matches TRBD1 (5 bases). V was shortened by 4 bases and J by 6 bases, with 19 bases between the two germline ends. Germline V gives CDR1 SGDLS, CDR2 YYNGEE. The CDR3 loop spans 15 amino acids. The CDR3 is CASSQLTLTGDGYTF. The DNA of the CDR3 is TGTGCCAGCAGCCAACTTACTCTTACGGGGGATGGCTACACCTTC.

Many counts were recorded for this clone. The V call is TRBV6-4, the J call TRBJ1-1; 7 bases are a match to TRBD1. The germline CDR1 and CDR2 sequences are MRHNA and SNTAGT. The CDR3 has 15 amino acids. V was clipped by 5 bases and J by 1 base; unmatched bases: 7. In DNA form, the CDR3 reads TGTGCCAGCAGTCGCGATGGGACAGCGAACACTGAAGCTTTCTTT. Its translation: CASSRDGTANTEAFF.

CDR3 DNA: TGTGCCAGCAGCTTAGTCCTGGGCGGGGGGGCCTACAATGAGCAGTTCTTC. It yields the protein CASSLVLGGGAYNEQFF. The chain uses TRBV7-9 and TRBJ2-1; TRBD2 agrees at 9 bases. The CDR3 contains 17 residues. Per the germline V gene, CDR1 is SEHNR and CDR2 is FQNEAQ (reference sequence). Trimming at V came to 1 base and at J to 2 bases, leaving 6 bases not matched to a gene.

The CDR3 DNA is TGTGCCAGCAGCTTAGTCCCCCCTGTTACAGGGATTTACGAGCAGTACTTC. Protein: CASSLVPPVTGIYEQYF. The chain links TRBV11-2 to TRBJ2-7, with D possibly matching TRBD1 (6 bases). The germline gives CDR1 SGHAT, CDR2 FQNNGV. There are 17 residues in the CDR3. V lost 1 base and J 4 bases, leaving 20 bases between the germline ends.

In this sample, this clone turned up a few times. This CDR3 reads CASNPREGTNIQYF. The CDR3, as DNA: TGTGCCAGTAACCCCAGGGAGGGAACAAACATTCAGTACTTC. The chain joins TRBV19 to TRBJ2-4, with 7 bases fitting TRBD2. CDR3 length: 14 residues. V shed 7 bases and J 6 bases; nucleotides not matched to a gene: 9. CDR1 and CDR2 from the germline V gene are LNHDA and SQIVND (reference sequence). Full variable domain (rest looked up from reference TRBV19 and TRBJ2-4): DGGITQSPKYLFRKEGQNVTLSCEQNLNHDAMYWYRQDPGQGLRLIYYSQIVNDFQKGDIAEGYSVSREKKESFPLTVTSAQKNPTAFYLCASNPREGTNIQYFGAGTRLSVL.

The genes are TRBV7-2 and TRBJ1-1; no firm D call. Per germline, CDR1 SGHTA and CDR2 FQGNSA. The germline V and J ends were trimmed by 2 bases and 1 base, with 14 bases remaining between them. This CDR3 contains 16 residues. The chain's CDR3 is CASSLSVGLKNTEAFF. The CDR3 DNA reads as TGTGCCAGCAGCTTATCGGTTGGACTGAAGAACACTGAAGCTTTCTTT.

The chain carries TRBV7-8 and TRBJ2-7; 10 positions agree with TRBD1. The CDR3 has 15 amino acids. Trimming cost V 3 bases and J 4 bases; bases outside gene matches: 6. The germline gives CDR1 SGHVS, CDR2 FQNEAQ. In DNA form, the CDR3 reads TGTGCCAGCAGCTTTGGTGGGACAGGGGAGTACGAGCAGTACTTC. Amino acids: CASSFGGTGEYEQYF.

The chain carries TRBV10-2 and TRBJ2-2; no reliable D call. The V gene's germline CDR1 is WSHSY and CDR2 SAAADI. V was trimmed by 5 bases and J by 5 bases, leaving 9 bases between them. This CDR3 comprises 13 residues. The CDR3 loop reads CASSPRSTGELFF. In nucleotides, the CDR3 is TGCGCCAGCAGTCCGCGTTCGACCGGGGAGCTGTTTTTT.

CDR3 sequence (DNA): TGTGCCAGCAGCTTAAGGACAGGGCGGGAGACCCAGTACTTC. Translating gives CASSLRTGRETQYF. The rearrangement links TRBV7-3 to TRBJ2-5; 8 bases fit TRBD1. Germline V CDR1 and CDR2: SGHTA, FQGTGA. The CDR3 is 14 amino acids. V lost 1 base and J lost 5; bases outside the gene matches: 3. The whole variable domain, filled in from reference TRBV7-3 and TRBJ2-5, reads GAGVSQTPSNKVTEKGKYVELRCDPISGHTALYWYRQSLGQGPEFLIYFQGTGAADDSGLPNDRFFAVRPEGSVSTLKIQRTERGDSAVYLCASSLRTGRETQYFGPGTRLLVL.

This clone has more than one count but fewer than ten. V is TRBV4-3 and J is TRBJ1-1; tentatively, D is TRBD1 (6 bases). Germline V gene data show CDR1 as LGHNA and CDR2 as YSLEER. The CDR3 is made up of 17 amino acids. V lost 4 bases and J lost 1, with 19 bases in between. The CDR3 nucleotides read TGCGCCAGCAGCCTTTCCTTGGCAGGGGCCGGGAACACTGAAGCTTTCTTT. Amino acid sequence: CASSLSLAGAGNTEAFF.

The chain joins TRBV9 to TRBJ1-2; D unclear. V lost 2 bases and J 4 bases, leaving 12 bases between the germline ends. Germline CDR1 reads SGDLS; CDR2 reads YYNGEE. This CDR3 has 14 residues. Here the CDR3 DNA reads TGTGCCAGCAGCGTGGATGAGGGCGTCTATGGCTACACCTTC. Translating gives CASSVDEGVYGYTF.

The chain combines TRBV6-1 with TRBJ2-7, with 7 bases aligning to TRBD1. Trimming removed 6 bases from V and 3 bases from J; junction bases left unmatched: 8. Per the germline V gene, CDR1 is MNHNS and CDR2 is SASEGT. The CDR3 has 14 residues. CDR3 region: CASRVGTANYEQYF. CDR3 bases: TGTGCCAGCAGGGTCGGGACAGCCAACTACGAGCAGTACTTC.

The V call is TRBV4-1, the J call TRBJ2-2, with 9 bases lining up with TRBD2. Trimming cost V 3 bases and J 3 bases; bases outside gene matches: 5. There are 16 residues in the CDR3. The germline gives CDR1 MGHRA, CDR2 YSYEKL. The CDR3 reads CASSQIAGAHTGELFF. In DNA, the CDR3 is TGCGCCAGCAGCCAGATAGCGGGGGCGCACACCGGGGAGCTGTTTTTT.

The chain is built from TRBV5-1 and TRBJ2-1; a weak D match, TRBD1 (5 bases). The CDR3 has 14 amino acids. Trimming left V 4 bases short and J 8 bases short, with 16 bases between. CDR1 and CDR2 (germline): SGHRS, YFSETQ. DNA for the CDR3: TGCGCCAGCAGCCTTAACCTACAGGTTGATGAGCAGTTCTTC. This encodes CASSLNLQVDEQFF. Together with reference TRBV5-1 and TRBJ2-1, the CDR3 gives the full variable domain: KAGVTQTPRYLIKTRGQQVTLSCSPISGHRSVSWYQQTPGQGLQFLFEYFSETQRNKGNFPGRFSGRQFSNSRSEMNVSTLELGDSALYLCASSLNLQVDEQFFGPGTRLTVL.

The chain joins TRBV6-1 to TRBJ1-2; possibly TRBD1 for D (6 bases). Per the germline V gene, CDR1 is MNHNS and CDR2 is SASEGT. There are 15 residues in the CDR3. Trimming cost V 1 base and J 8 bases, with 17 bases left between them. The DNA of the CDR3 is TGTGCCAGCAGTGAAGAAGGGCAGGGGATAGGGGGCTACACCTTC. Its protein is CASSEEGQGIGGYTF.

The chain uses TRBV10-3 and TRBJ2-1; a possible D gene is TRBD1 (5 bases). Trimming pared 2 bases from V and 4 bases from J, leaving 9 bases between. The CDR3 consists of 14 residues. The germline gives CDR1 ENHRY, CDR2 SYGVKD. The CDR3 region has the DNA TGTGCCATCAGTGAGAGGGGCGAATACAATGAGCAGTTCTTC. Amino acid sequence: CAISERGEYNEQFF.

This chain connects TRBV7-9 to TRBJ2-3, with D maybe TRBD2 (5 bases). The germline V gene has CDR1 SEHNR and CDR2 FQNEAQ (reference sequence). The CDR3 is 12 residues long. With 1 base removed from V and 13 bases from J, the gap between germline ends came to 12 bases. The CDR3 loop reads CASSLGTSSEYF. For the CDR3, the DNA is TGTGCCAGCAGCTTAGGGACTTCTAGTGAGTATTTT.

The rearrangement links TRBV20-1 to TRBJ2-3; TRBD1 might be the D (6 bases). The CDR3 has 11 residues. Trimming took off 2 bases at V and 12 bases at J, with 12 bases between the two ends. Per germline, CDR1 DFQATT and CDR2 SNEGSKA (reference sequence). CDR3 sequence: CSARPGHLQYF. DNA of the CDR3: TGCAGTGCTAGACCGGGACATCTTCAGTATTTT.

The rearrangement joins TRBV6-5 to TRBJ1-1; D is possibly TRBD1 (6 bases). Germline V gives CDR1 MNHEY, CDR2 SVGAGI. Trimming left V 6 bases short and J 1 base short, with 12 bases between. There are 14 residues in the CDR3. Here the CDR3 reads CASRPGTSNTEAFF. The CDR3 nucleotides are TGTGCCAGCAGGCCCGGGACATCGAACACTGAAGCTTTCTTT.

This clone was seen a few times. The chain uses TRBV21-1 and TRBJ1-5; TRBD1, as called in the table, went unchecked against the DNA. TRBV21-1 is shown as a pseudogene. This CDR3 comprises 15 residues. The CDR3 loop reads CASTRTGEGNQPQHF. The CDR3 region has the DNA TGTGCCAGCACCAGGACAGGGGAAGGCAATCAGCCCCAGCATTTT.

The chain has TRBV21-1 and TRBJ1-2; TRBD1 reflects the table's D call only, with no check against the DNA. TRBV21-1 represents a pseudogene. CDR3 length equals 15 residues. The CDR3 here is CASSTGQGPNYGYTF. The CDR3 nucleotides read TGTGCCAGCAGCACTGGACAGGGCCCTAACTATGGCTACACCTTC.

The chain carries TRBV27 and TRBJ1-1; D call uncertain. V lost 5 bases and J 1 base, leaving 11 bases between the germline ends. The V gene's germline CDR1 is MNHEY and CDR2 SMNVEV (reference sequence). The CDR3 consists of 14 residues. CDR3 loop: CASSLWAENTEAFF. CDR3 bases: TGTGCCAGCAGTCTTTGGGCTGAGAACACTGAAGCTTTCTTT.

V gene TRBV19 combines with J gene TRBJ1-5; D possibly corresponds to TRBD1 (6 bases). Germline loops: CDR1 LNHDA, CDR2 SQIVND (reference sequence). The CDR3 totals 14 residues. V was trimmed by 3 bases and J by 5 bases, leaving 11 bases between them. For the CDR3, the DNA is TGTGCCAGTAGTATCCATAACAGGGATCAGCCCCAGCATTTT. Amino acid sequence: CASSIHNRDQPQHF.

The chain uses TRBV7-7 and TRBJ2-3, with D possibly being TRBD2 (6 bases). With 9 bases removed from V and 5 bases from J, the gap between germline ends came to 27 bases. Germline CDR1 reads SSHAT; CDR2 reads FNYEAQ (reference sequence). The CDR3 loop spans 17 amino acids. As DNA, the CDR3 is TGTGCCAGAACGAAATTTCCTGGGTGGAGGGGTCAAGATACGCAGTATTTT. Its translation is CARTKFPGWRGQDTQYF.